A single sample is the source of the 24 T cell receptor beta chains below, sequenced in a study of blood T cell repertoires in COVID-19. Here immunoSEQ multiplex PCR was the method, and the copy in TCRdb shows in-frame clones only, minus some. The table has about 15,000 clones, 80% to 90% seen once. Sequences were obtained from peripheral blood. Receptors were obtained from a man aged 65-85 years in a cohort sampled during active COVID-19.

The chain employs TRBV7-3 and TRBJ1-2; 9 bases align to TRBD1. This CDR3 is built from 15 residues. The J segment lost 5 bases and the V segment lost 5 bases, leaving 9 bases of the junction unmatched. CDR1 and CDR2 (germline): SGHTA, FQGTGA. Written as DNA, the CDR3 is TGTGCCAGCAGCCGGGCCACAGGGGGCGTGTATGGCTACACCTTC. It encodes CASSRATGGVYGYTF.

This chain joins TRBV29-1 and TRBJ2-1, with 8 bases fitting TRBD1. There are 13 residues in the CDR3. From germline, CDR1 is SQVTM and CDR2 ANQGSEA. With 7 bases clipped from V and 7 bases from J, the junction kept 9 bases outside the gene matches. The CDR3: CSEGQGAINEQFF. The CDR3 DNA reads TGCAGCGAGGGCCAGGGGGCGATTAATGAGCAGTTCTTC.

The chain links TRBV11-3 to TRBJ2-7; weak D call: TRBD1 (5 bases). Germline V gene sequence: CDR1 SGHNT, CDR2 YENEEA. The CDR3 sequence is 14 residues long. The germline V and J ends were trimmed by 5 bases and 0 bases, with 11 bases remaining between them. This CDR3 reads CASSPDIFSYEQYF. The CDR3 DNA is TGTGCCAGCAGCCCGGACATTTTCTCCTACGAGCAGTACTTC.

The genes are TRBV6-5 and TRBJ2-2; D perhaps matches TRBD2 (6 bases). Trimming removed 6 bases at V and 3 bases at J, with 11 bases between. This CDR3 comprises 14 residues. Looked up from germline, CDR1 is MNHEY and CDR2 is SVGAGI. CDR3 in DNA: TGTGCCAGCAGCCCCCGGGGGTACACCGGGGAGCTGTTTTTT. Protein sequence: CASSPRGYTGELFF.

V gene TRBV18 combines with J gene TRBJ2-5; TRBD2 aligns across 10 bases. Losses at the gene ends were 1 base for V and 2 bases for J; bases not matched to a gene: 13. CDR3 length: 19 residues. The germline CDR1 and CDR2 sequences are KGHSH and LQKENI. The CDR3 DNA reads TGTGCCAGCTCACCACGCCCACGTCCAGCGGGAGGGGAGCAAGAGACCCAGTACTTC. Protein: CASSPRPRPAGGEQETQYF.

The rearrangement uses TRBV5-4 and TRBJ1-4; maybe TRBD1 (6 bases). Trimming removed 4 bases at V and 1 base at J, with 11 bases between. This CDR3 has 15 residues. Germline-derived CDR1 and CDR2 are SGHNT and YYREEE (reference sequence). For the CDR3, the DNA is TGTGCCAGCAGCAGAAAACAGGGAACTAATGAAAAACTGTTTTTT. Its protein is CASSRKQGTNEKLFF.

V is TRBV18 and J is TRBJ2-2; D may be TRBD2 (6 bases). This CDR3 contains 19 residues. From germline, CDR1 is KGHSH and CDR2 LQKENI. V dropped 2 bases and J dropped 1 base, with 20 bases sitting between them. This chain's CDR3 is CASSPIWERVAENTGELFF. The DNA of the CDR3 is TGTGCCAGCTCACCAATATGGGAAAGGGTAGCGGAGAACACCGGGGAGCTGTTTTTT.

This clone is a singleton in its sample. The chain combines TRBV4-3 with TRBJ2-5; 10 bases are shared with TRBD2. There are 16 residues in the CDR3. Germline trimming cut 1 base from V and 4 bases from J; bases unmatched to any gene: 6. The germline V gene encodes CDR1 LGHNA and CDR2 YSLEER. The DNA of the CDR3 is TGCGCCAGCAGCCAAGGGCTAGCGGGAGCGGGAGAGACCCAGTACTTC. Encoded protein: CASSQGLAGAGETQYF.

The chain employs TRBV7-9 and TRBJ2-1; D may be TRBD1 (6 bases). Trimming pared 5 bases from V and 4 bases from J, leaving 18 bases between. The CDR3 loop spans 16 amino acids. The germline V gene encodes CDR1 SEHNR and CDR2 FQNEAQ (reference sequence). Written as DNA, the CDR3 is TGTGCCAGCAGCACCCCTTCAACAGGGTATTACAATGAGCAGTTCTTC. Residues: CASSTPSTGYYNEQFF.

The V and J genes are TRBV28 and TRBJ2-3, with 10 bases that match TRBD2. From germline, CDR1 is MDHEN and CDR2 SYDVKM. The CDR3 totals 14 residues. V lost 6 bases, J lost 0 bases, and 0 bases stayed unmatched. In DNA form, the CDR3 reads TGTGCCAGCAGACTAGCGGGGAGCACAGATACGCAGTATTTT. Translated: CASRLAGSTDTQYF.

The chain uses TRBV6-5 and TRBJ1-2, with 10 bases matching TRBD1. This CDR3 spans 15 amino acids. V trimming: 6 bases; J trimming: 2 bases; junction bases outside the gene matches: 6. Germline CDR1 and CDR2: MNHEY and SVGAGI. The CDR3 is CASRLRDRGNYGYTF. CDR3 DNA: TGTGCCAGCAGACTCCGGGACAGGGGCAACTATGGCTACACCTTC.

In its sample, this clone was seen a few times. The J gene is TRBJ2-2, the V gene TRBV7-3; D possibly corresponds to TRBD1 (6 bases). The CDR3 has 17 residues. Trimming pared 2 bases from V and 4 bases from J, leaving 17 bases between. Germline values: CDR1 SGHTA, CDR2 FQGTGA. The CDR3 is CASSLVAGVGGTGELFF. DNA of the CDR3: TGTGCCAGCAGCTTAGTTGCAGGGGTGGGTGGCACCGGGGAGCTGTTTTTT.

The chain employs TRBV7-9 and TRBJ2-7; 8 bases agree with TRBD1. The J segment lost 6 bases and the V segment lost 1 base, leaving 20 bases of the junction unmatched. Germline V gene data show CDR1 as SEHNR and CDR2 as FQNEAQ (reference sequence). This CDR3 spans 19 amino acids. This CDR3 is CASSLGFPKSDRERGEQYF. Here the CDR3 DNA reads TGTGCCAGCAGCTTAGGTTTCCCAAAGTCGGACAGGGAGAGGGGCGAGCAGTACTTC.

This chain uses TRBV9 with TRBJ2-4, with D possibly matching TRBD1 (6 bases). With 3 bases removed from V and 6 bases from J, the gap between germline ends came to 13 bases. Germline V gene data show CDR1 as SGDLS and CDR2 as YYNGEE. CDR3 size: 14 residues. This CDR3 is CASSGNREPNIQYF. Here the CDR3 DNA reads TGTGCCAGCAGCGGAAACAGGGAGCCAAACATTCAGTACTTC.

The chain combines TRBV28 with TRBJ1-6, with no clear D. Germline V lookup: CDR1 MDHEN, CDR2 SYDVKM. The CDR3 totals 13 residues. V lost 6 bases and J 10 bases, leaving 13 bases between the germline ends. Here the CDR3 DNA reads TGTGCCAGCAGGGGAGGGTCCGGCTCACCCCTCCACTTT. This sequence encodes CASRGGSGSPLHF.

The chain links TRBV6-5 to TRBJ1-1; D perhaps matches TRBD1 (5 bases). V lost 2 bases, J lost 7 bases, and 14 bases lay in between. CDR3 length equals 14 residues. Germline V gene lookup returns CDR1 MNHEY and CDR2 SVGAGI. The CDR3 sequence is CASSYAPGMGEAFF. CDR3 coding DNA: TGTGCCAGCAGTTACGCCCCAGGGATGGGTGAAGCTTTCTTT.

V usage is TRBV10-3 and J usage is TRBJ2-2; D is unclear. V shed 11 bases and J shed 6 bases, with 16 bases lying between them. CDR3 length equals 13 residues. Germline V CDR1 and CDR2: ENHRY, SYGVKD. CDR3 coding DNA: TGTGCCTCCCAACTTATAGAGGCCGGGGAGCTGTTTTTT. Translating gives CASQLIEAGELFF.

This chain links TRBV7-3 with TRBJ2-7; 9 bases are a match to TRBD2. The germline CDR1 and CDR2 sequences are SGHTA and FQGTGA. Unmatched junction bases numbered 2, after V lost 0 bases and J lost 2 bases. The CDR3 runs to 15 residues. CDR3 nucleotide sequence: TGTGCCAGCAGCTTAACGCCTAGCGGGGCCTACGAGCAGTACTTC. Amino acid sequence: CASSLTPSGAYEQYF.

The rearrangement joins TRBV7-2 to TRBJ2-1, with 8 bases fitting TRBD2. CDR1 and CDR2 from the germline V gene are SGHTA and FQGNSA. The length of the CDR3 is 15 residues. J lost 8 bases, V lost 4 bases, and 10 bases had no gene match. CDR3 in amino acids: CASSSGLAGMYEQFF. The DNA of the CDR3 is TGTGCCAGCAGCTCCGGATTAGCGGGAATGTATGAGCAGTTCTTC.

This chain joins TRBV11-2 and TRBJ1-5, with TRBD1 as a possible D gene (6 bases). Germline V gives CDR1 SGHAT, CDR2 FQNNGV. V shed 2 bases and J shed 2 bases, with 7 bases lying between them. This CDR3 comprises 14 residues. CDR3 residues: CASSLSGGNQPQHF. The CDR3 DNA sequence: TGTGCCAGCAGCTTATCAGGGGGCAATCAGCCCCAGCATTTT.

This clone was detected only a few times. This chain's CDR3 is CASSGPVTGGNEKLFF. In nucleotides, the CDR3 is TGTGCCAGCAGCGGCCCTGTGACAGGGGGAAATGAAAAACTGTTTTTT. The V and J genes are TRBV9 and TRBJ1-4, with TRBD1 matching over 9 bases. Unmatched junction bases numbered 8, after V lost 3 bases and J lost 5 bases. Germline V CDR1 and CDR2: SGDLS, YYNGEE. CDR3 length equals 16 residues.

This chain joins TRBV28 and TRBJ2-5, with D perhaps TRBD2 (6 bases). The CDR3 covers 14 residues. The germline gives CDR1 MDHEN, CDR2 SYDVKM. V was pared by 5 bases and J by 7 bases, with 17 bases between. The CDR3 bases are TGTGCCAGCAGTCCACAGACACCCGGGGGGACCCAGTACTTC. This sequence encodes CASSPQTPGGTQYF.

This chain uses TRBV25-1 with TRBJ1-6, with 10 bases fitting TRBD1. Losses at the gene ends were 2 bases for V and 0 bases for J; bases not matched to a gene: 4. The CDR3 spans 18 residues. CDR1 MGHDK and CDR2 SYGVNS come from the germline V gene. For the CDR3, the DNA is TGTGCCAGCAGTGAAGGACAGGGGGTCAGCTCCTATAATTCACCCCTCCACTTT. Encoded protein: CASSEGQGVSSYNSPLHF.

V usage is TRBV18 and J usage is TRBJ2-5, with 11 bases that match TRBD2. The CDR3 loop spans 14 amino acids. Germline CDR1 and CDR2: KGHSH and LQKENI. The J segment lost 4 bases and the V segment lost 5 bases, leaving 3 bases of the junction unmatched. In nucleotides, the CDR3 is TGTGCCAGCTCAAGGGGGACTAGCGGAGAGACCCAGTACTTC. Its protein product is CASSRGTSGETQYF.